Listed below are T cell receptor beta chains from one sample, sequenced in a study of cytomegalovirus exposure and HLA in healthy donors. Sequencing was performed with immunoSEQ multiplex PCR; in TCRdb, only in-frame clones are kept and a portion is missing. In the table there are over 110,000 clones, 70% to 80% of which are singletons. The source material was PBMCs. Receptor source: a woman aged 18-29 years in good health and CMV-seropositive. CDR3s include the opening cysteine and the closing phenylalanine or tryptophan. Fields, in order: V gene, clone size, D gene, J gene, CDR3 DNA, CDR3 protein. The D gene is left open where the match is weak. The size entry is marked missing in some rows and otherwise reads once, few, many or a size class.

TRBV6-5,-,-,TRBJ2-7,TGTGCCAGCAGTCCCTCCGCGGTGAGCTCCTACGAGCAGTACTTC,CASSPSAVSSYEQYF
TRBV6-1,-,-,TRBJ1-1,TGTGCCAGCACCTTCGGTCCAAGAGGGGAAGCTTTCTTT,CASTFGPRGEAFF
TRBV2,-,-,TRBJ2-2,TGTGCCAACAACCGACAGACGAACACCGGGGAGCTGTTTTTT,CANNRQTNTGELFF
TRBV6-1,-,-,TRBJ1-2,TGTGCCAGCAGTGAGGGCTCTAACTATGGCTACACCTTC,CASSEGSNYGYTF
TRBV12-5,once,TRBD2,TRBJ2-5,TGTGCTAGTGGTTTGTACGGGGAGGGTGAGCAGTACTTC,CASGLYGEGEQYF
TRBV4-1,-,TRBD2,TRBJ2-5,TGCGCCAGCAGCCCCGTCTTTTTAGCGGGGGGGAAGGAGACCCAGTACTTC,CASSPVFLAGGKETQYF
TRBV21-1,few,-,TRBJ1-1,TGTGCCAGCAGCATTACAGGGTGGATCACTGAAGCTTTCTTT,CASSITGWITEAFF
TRBV29-1,-,-,TRBJ1-5,TGCAGCGTTAGCTGGGGGCTCAATCAGCCCCAGCATTTT,CSVSWGLNQPQHF
TRBV7-6,once,TRBD1,TRBJ2-7,TGTGCCAGCAGCCCTGGACAGGGATACGAGCAGTACTTC,CASSPGQGYEQYF
TRBV5-4,-,-,TRBJ2-7,TGTGCCAGCAGCTTCCCGGACAGTTACGAGCAGTACTTC,CASSFPDSYEQYF
TRBV7-2,-,TRBD2,TRBJ2-5,TGTGCCAGCAGCTTAGGGGGTAGCGGGGGGTTCGAGACCCAGTACTTC,CASSLGGSGGFETQYF
TRBV6-1,-,-,TRBJ2-7,TGTGCCAGCAGTGGGCTATCCGGGGGTTTCGACGAGCAGTACTTC,CASSGLSGGFDEQYF
TRBV7-2,-,-,TRBJ1-5,TGTGCCAGCAGCTTACGCCCCCCAGGCCCCGGGGATAGCAATCAGCCCCAGCATTTT,CASSLRPPGPGDSNQPQHF
TRBV4-1,few,-,TRBJ2-7,TGCGCCAGCAGCCAAGATCCAGGTTCCGAGCAGTACTTC,CASSQDPGSEQYF
TRBV19,-,-,TRBJ1-1,TGTGCCAGTAGTATCGACCGACGGGTCACTGAAGCTTTCTTT,CASSIDRRVTEAFF
TRBV29-1,-,-,TRBJ1-1,TGCAGCGGCAGGGTTAGGGCTGAAGCTTTCTTT,CSGRVRAEAFF
TRBV5-1,-,-,TRBJ2-2,TGCGCCAGCAGCACGAAAGGACAGCCCCACGGGGAGCTGTTTTTT,CASSTKGQPHGELFF
TRBV5-1,-,TRBD1,TRBJ1-2,TGCGCCAGCAGCCAGACAGGGGGGAACTATGGCTACACCTTC,CASSQTGGNYGYTF
TRBV29-1,-,-,TRBJ1-1,TGCAGCGCACGAGATTGGAGCGGAGAAGCTTTCTTT,CSARDWSGEAFF
TRBV6-5,-,-,TRBJ2-1,TGTGCCAGCAGTTACCTGGCAGGGTGGGTGGTCAATGAGCAGTTCTTC,CASSYLAGWVVNEQFF
TRBV27,-,-,TRBJ1-3,TGTGCCAGCAGTTCTGACAACTCTGGAAACACCATATATTTT,CASSSDNSGNTIYF
TRBV9,-,TRBD2,TRBJ2-2,TGTGCCAGCAGCCTCGGACTAGCGGGGGGCGCCAATTCGAACACCGGGGAGCTGTTTTTT,CASSLGLAGGANSNTGELFF
TRBV5-1,-,TRBD2,TRBJ2-7,TGCGCCAGCAGCCCCCGGTTAGCGGGGGAGACTTACGAGCAGTACTTC,CASSPRLAGETYEQYF
TRBV7-2,few,TRBD1,TRBJ1-2,TGTGCCAGCAGCCTAGGGACAGGGACCAACTATGGCTACACCTTC,CASSLGTGTNYGYTF
TRBV11-2,-,-,TRBJ2-3,TGTGCCAGCAGCTTAGTCCAGGGTCAGGATACGCAGTATTTT,CASSLVQGQDTQYF
TRBV4-2,few,-,TRBJ1-5,TGTGCCAGCAGCCAAGATGGGGCAGATAGCAATCAGCCCCAGCATTTT,CASSQDGADSNQPQHF
TRBV18,-,TRBD1,TRBJ1-2,TGTGCCAGCTCACAGGGACAGGGGCTAGGCTATGGCTACACCTTC,CASSQGQGLGYGYTF
TRBV6-1,few,TRBD1,TRBJ1-3,TGTGCCAGCAGTTTCGACAGGGATGGAAACACCATATATTTT,CASSFDRDGNTIYF
TRBV6-6,-,-,TRBJ2-3,TGTGCCAGCAGTTCGACAGTGTGGTCTACGCAGTATTTT,CASSSTVWSTQYF
TRBV10-3,-,TRBD1,TRBJ2-7,TGTGCCATCAGTGCACCCGGACAGGGGAGCTCCTACGAGCAGTACTTC,CAISAPGQGSSYEQYF
TRBV10-2,-,TRBD1,TRBJ2-1,TGCGCCAGCAGCTTACAGGGGGCGGATGAGCAGTTCTTC,CASSLQGADEQFF
TRBV4-1,-,TRBD1,TRBJ2-5,TGCGCCAGCAGCCCCCGGGACAGGCCGGGGTGGGCGGAGACCCAGTACTTC,CASSPRDRPGWAETQYF
TRBV9,-,TRBD1,TRBJ2-1,TGTGCCAGCAGCGTCGCCGCCGGGACAGGGTACAATGAGCAGTTCTTC,CASSVAAGTGYNEQFF
TRBV9,few,TRBD2,TRBJ2-5,TGTGCCAGCAGCGTGGGCGGGGGGGGAACAAGGACCCAGTACTTC,CASSVGGGGTRTQYF
TRBV5-1,-,TRBD1,TRBJ1-6,TGCGCCAGCAGCTCACACCGGGACAGGGGGAATCCCCTCCACTTT,CASSSHRDRGNPLHF
TRBV6-1,-,-,TRBJ2-1,TGTGCCAGCAGTGAAGCTATCACGGACAGAAGTTTCTTC,CASSEAITDRSFF
TRBV6-5,-,-,TRBJ2-6,TGTGCCAGCACTCCTTCCTCCTCTGGGGCCAACGTCCTGACTTTC,CASTPSSSGANVLTF
TRBV6-4,-,-,TRBJ1-6,TGTGCCAGCAGTGCCGACAGTAATTCACCCCTCCACTTT,CASSADSNSPLHF
TRBV30,-,TRBD1,TRBJ2-2,TGTGCCTGGAGGGCCAGGGGGCTGAGGGACACCGGGGAGCTGTTTTTT,CAWRARGLRDTGELFF